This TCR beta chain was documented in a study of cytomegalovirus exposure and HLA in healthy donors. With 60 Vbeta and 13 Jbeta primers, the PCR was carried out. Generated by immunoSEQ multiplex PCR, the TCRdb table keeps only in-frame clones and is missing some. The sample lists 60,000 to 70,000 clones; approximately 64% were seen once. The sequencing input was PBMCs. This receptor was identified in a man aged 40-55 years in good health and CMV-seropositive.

The CDR3 sequence: CAISTGLYNEQFF. CDR3 nucleotide sequence: TGTGCCATCAGTACGGGACTTTACAATGAGCAGTTCTTC. The chain recombines TRBV10-3 with TRBJ2-1, with D possibly being TRBD2 (6 bases). From germline, CDR1 is ENHRY and CDR2 SYGVKD. The CDR3 length is 13 residues. V was trimmed by 5 bases and J by 4 bases, leaving 9 bases between them.